The next 20 T cell receptor beta chains were all read from a single sample in a study of blood T cell repertoires in COVID-19. The repertoire was sequenced with immunoSEQ multiplex PCR; TCRdb's copy has only in-frame clones and lacks some. There are 200,000 to 250,000 clones in the sample; about four fifths occur only once, and about 3.2% lies in the top ten. The source material was PBMCs or T cells enriched from blood (not recorded which). These receptors originate from a woman in her sixties who had recovered from COVID-19.

The chain has TRBV2 and TRBJ1-4; 10 bases line up with TRBD1. Germline V gene data show CDR1 as SNHLY and CDR2 as FYNNEI. V gave up 5 bases and J gave up 8 bases; unmatched junction bases: 17. The CDR3 covers 18 residues. The CDR3 sequence: CASSTHARDRGQREKLFF. The CDR3 region has the DNA TGTGCCAGCAGTACACACGCAAGAGACAGGGGGCAGCGGGAAAAACTGTTTTTT.

This chain uses TRBV7-7 with TRBJ2-5; 13 positions match TRBD2. Losses at the gene ends were 5 bases for V and 7 bases for J; bases not matched to a gene: 10. This CDR3 is built from 16 residues. Germline V gives CDR1 SSHAT, CDR2 FNYEAQ (reference sequence). The CDR3 sequence is CASSTGTSGEGRTQYF. The CDR3, as DNA: TGTGCCAGCAGCACCGGGACTAGCGGGGAGGGCAGGACCCAGTACTTC.

This chain uses TRBV6-5 with TRBJ2-5; TRBD2 might be the D (7 bases). V was pared by 7 bases and J by 4 bases, with 19 bases between. The CDR3 totals 15 residues. Germline-derived CDR1 and CDR2 are MNHEY and SVGAGI. The CDR3 here is CASTPLGGRVETQYF. The CDR3 DNA reads TGTGCCAGCACCCCCCTGGGGGGGCGGGTAGAGACCCAGTACTTC.

The chain joins TRBV4-3 to TRBJ1-2, with TRBD1 as a possible D gene (5 bases). Trimming removed 2 bases from V and 2 bases from J, with 15 bases in between. CDR3 length: 16 residues. Germline V gives CDR1 LGHNA, CDR2 YSLEER. The CDR3 is CASSQTRTSLNYGYTF. The CDR3 coding sequence is TGCGCCAGCAGCCAAACAAGGACAAGTCTGAACTATGGCTACACCTTC.

This chain joins TRBV9 and TRBJ1-2; possible D gene TRBD1, 6 bases. This CDR3 contains 15 residues. Germline V CDR1 and CDR2: SGDLS, YYNGEE. The V end was cut by 0 bases, the J end by 4 bases, with 13 bases between. The CDR3 sequence: CASSVALQGGYGYTF. Written as DNA, the CDR3 is TGTGCCAGCAGCGTAGCTCTTCAAGGGGGCTATGGCTACACCTTC. The whole variable domain, remainder taken from reference TRBV9 and TRBJ1-2, is DSGVTQTPKHLITATGQRVTLRCSPRSGDLSVYWYQQSLDQGLQFLIQYYNGEERAKGNILERFSAQQFPDLHSELNLSSLELGDSALYFCASSVALQGGYGYTFGSGTRLTVV.

The chain joins TRBV28 to TRBJ1-5; 7 bases agree with TRBD1. Germline values: CDR1 MDHEN, CDR2 SYDVKM. Unmatched junction bases numbered 9, after V lost 7 bases and J lost 6 bases. The CDR3 extends over 14 amino acids. The CDR3: CASTTTGRFQPQHF. For the CDR3, the DNA is TGTGCCAGCACTACGACAGGGAGGTTTCAGCCCCAGCATTTT.

Worth noting for this clone: The junction does not match germline at one end; this may be a read error. The chain links TRBV6-4 to TRBJ2-3; TRBD2 aligns across 8 bases. The CDR3 extends over 13 amino acids. Germline V gene lookup returns CDR1 MRHNA and CDR2 SNTAGT. CDR3 coding DNA: TGCGCCAGTGCAGCGGGGGCAGGGAATACGCAGTATTTT. It is translated as CASAAGAGNTQYF.

DNA for the CDR3: TGTGCCAGCAGCTTGCCAGGGGGATTAGGAAACGCTTATGGCTACACCTTC. It codes for CASSLPGGLGNAYGYTF. The chain has TRBV5-4 and TRBJ1-2, with 7 bases matching TRBD1. Losses at the gene ends were 1 base for V and 5 bases for J; bases not matched to a gene: 14. CDR1 and CDR2 from the germline V gene are SGHNT and YYREEE (reference sequence). This CDR3 has 17 residues.

The chain combines TRBV5-6 with TRBJ2-7; weak D call: TRBD1 (6 bases). V was pared by 0 bases and J by 0 bases, with 7 bases between. The CDR3 has 14 residues. The germline V gene encodes CDR1 SGHDT and CDR2 YYEEEE. The CDR3 nucleotides read TGTGCCAGCAGCTTGGGGGACACCTCCTACGAGCAGTACTTC. Its translation is CASSLGDTSYEQYF.

The chain couples TRBV5-4 to TRBJ2-5, with 9 bases matching TRBD2. Germline V gene sequence: CDR1 SGHNT, CDR2 YYREEE (reference sequence). This CDR3 is 14 amino acids long. The junction had 8 bases not matched to a gene; V was cut back by 6 bases and J by 5 bases. The CDR3 DNA follows: TGTGCCAGCACCTCTAGCGGGGTGTGGGAGACCCAGTACTTC. Translation gives CASTSSGVWETQYF.

Comments on this clone: Other DNA sequences in this sample translate to the same CDR3. The chain is built from TRBV2 and TRBJ1-1, with TRBD1 matching 7 bases. CDR1 and CDR2 (germline): SNHLY, FYNNEI. The CDR3 contains 13 residues. V lost 4 bases, J lost 2 bases, and 1 base stayed unmatched. Here the CDR3 DNA reads TGTGCCAGCAGTGGACAGGGCAACACTGAAGCTTTCTTT. Translating it yields CASSGQGNTEAFF.

The CDR3 region is CASSPPLAEYNEQFF. CDR3 nucleotide sequence: TGTGCCAGCTCACCACCACTAGCGGAATACAATGAGCAGTTCTTC. This chain connects TRBV18 to TRBJ2-1, with 8 bases fitting TRBD2. The CDR3 is made up of 15 amino acids. Germline values: CDR1 KGHSH, CDR2 LQKENI. V shed 0 bases, J shed 4 bases, and the junction held 2 bases outside the gene matches.

V and J are TRBV29-1 and TRBJ2-5, with 7 positions matching TRBD1. V shed 6 bases, J shed 0 bases, and the junction held 4 bases outside the gene matches. The CDR3 extends over 13 amino acids. Per the germline V gene, CDR1 is SQVTM and CDR2 is ANQGSEA. For the CDR3, the DNA is TGCAGCGTGCCGGACAGGAACCAAGAGACCCAGTACTTC. This sequence encodes CSVPDRNQETQYF.

V is TRBV18 and J is TRBJ1-3; 9 bases agree with TRBD1. CDR3 length: 16 amino acids. CDR1 and CDR2 from the germline V gene are KGHSH and LQKENI. V lost 3 bases, J lost 4 bases, and 7 bases stayed unmatched. This CDR3 reads CASSPRGTGTGNTIYF. CDR3 in DNA: TGTGCCAGCTCACCGCGAGGGACAGGGACGGGAAACACCATATATTTT.

V and J are TRBV2 and TRBJ1-4; weak D call: TRBD1 (5 bases). Trimming left V 3 bases short and J 14 bases short, with 16 bases between. CDR3 size: 13 residues. The germline CDR1 and CDR2 sequences are SNHLY and FYNNEI. The CDR3 here is CASSDRPGDRLFF. DNA for the CDR3: TGTGCCAGCAGTGACAGACCGGGGGATCGGCTGTTTTTT.

This clone was seen repeatedly, ten times or more. Other DNA sequences of this sample code for an identical CDR3. The chain recombines TRBV7-2 with TRBJ1-6; TRBD1 matches at 7 bases. Germline lookup yields CDR1 SGHTA and CDR2 FQGNSA. The length of the CDR3 is 15 residues. The trim removed 5 bases at V and 6 bases at J, leaving 7 bases unmatched. CDR3 nucleotides: TGTGCCAGCAGCGCAAGACAGGGCTCTAATTCACCCCTCCACTTT. This sequence encodes CASSARQGSNSPLHF.

This clone was detected many times. The chain employs TRBV29-1 and TRBJ1-1; D may be TRBD1 (6 bases). Trimming left V 6 bases short and J 0 bases short, with 11 bases between. The CDR3 consists of 13 residues. Germline values: CDR1 SQVTM, CDR2 ANQGSEA. Written as DNA, the CDR3 is TGCAGCGTGCACAGGGAATTGAACACTGAAGCTTTCTTT. Translated, it gives CSVHRELNTEAFF.

The rearrangement uses TRBV24-1 and TRBJ2-3, with TRBD2 identical over 10 bases. J lost 4 bases, V lost 6 bases, and 3 bases had no gene match. This CDR3 is built from 14 residues. Germline CDR1 KGHDR, CDR2 SFDVKD. CDR3 DNA: TGTGCCACCAGTTCAGCGGGGGGGCCAGATACGCAGTATTTT. Encoded protein: CATSSAGGPDTQYF.

The rearrangement uses TRBV3-1 (or the pseudogene TRBV3-2) and TRBJ2-4; the D is unclear. The CDR3 spans 14 residues. V lost 4 bases to trimming and J lost 1 base, with 8 bases between them. Per germline, CDR1 LGHDT and CDR2 YNNKEL (reference sequence). CDR3 amino acids: CASSLQAAKNIQYF. For the CDR3, the DNA is TGTGCCAGCAGCCTGCAGGCGGCCAAAAACATTCAGTACTTC.

The count of this clone is one. This chain links TRBV6-2 or TRBV6-3 with TRBJ1-5, with 9 nucleotides matching TRBD1. J gave up 6 bases and V 4 bases, and 7 bases lay outside the gene matches. The length of the CDR3 is 15 residues. CDR1 and CDR2 from the germline V gene are MNHEY and SVGEGT. The CDR3 protein is CASSSPGQGGQPQHF. The CDR3 bases are TGTGCCAGCAGTTCACCGGGACAGGGCGGTCAGCCCCAGCATTTT.